This paragraph reports one T cell receptor (beta chain). The source of the sample is a study of cytomegalovirus exposure and HLA in healthy donors. This PCR relied on a set of 60 Vbeta primers and 13 Jbeta primers. Profiled with immunoSEQ multiplex PCR; TCRdb holds only in-frame clones, not every one. The sample has 140,000 or so clones, about two thirds seen once. Sequenced: PBMCs. The receptor's source is a man between 60 and 75 years old in good health and CMV-seronegative.

Here the CDR3 DNA reads TGTGCCAGCAGCCCTTCAGGGGGCAACCAAGAGACCCAGTACTTC. Encoded protein: CASSPSGGNQETQYF. The chain uses TRBV2 and TRBJ2-5; TRBD1 matches at 8 bases. The germline gives CDR1 SNHLY, CDR2 FYNNEI. This CDR3 region has 15 residues. V shed 6 bases and J 0 bases; nucleotides not matched to a gene: 6. The entire variable domain, with the rest obtained from reference TRBV2 and TRBJ2-5, is as follows: EPEVTQTPSHQVTQMGQEVILRCVPISNHLYFYWYRQILGQKVEFLVSFYNNEISEKSEIFDDQFSVERPDGSNFTLKIRSTKLEDSAMYFCASSPSGGNQETQYFGPGTRLLVL.